The T cell receptor (beta chain) under discussion was sequenced for a study of blood T cell repertoires in COVID-19. Study background: Some COVID-19 samples were acute and others convalescent; all came from the United States, Italy and Spain.

Authors' methods: Amplification with reference gene primers provided the estimates of nucleated cell counts. This table comes from immunoSEQ multiplex PCR, and its TCRdb copy is limited to in-frame clones, with some not included. V and J calls and clone size follow that table, whereas D and trimming were derived from the DNA. The sample carries a few hundred thousand clones, approximately 91% recorded once. The CDR3 sequence is 16 residues long. Per the germline V gene, CDR1 is LGHDT and CDR2 is YNNKEL (reference sequence). V shed 4 bases, J shed 0 bases, and the junction held 3 bases outside the gene matches.

The chain joins TRBV3-1 (or the pseudogene TRBV3-2) to TRBJ2-1, with 10 bases that match TRBD2. The receptor's source is a woman aged 35 to 49 who had been exposed to COVID-19. Sequenced input: PBMCs or T cells enriched from blood (not recorded which). CDR3 loop: CASSRTSGGSYNEQFF. CDR3 DNA sequence: TGTGCCAGCAGCCGGACTAGCGGAGGCTCCTACAATGAGCAGTTCTTC.